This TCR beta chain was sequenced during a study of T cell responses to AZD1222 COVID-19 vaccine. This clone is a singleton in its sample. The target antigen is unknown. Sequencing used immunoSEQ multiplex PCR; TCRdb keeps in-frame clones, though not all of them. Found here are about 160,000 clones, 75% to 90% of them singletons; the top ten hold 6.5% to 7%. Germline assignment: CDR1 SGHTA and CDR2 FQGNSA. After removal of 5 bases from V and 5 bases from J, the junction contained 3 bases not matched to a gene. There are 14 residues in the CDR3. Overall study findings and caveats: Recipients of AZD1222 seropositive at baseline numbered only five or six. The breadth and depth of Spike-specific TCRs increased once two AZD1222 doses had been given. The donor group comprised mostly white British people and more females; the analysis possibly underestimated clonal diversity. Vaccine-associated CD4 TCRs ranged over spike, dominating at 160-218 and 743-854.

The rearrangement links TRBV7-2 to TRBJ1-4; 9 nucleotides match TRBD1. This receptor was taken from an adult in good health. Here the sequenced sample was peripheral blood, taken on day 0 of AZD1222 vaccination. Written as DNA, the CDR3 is TGTGCCAGCAGCCCCGGGACAGGGAATGAAAAACTGTTTTTT. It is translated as CASSPGTGNEKLFF.